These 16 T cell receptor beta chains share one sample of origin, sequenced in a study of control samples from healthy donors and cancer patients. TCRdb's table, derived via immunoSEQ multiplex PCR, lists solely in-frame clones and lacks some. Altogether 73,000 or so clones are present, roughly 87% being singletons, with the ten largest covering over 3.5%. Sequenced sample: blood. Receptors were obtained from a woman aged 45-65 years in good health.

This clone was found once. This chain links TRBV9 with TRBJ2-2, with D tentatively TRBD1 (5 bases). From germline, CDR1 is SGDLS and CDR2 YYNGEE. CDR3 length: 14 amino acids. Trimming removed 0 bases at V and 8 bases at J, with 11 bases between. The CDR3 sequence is CASSVVGAPGELFF. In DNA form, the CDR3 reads TGTGCCAGCAGCGTAGTTGGGGCTCCTGGGGAGCTGTTTTTT.

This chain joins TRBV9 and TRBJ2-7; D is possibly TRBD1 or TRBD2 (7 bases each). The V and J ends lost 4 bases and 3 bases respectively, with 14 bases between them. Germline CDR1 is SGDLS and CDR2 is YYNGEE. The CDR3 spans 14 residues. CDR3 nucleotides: TGTGCCAGCAGCCCGACAGGGACTAACTACGAGCAGTACTTC. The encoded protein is CASSPTGTNYEQYF.

The CDR3 reads CASSIAPGGWNTEAFF. The CDR3 bases are TGTGCCAGTAGTATAGCGCCAGGGGGTTGGAACACTGAAGCTTTCTTT. The chain carries TRBV19 and TRBJ1-1, with 7 bases matching TRBD1. This CDR3 is built from 16 residues. After removal of 1 base from V and 1 base from J, the junction contained 6 bases not matched to a gene. Germline CDR1 is LNHDA and CDR2 is SQIVND (reference sequence).

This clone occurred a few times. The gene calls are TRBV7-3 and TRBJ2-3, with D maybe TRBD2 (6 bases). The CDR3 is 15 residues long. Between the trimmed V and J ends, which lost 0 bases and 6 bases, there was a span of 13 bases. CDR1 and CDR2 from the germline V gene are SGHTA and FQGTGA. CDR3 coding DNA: TGTGCCAGCAGCTTAACGGCGGGGCCGGCGGATACGCAGTATTTT. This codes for CASSLTAGPADTQYF.

This CDR3 reads CASSQVLAGRQETQYF. CDR3 nucleotides: TGTGCCAGCAGCCAAGTTCTAGCGGGTCGCCAAGAGACCCAGTACTTC. The chain employs TRBV3-1 (or the pseudogene TRBV3-2) and TRBJ2-5; 8 bases fit TRBD2. The CDR3 contains 16 residues. V shed 1 base, J shed 1 base, and the junction held 5 bases outside the gene matches. The V gene's germline CDR1 is LGHDT and CDR2 YNNKEL (reference sequence).

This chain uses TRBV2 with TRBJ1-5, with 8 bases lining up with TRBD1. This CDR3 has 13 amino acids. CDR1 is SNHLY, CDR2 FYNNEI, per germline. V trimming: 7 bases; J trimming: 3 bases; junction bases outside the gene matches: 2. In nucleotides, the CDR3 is TGTGCCAGCAAGGACAGGGCCAATCAGCCCCAGCATTTT. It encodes CASKDRANQPQHF.

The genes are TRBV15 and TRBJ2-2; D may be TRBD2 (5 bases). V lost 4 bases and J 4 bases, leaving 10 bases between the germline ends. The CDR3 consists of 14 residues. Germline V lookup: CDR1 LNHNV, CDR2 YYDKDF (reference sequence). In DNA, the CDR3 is TGTGCCACCAGCAACCTAGCAGGCACCGGGGAGCTGTTTTTT. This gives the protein CATSNLAGTGELFF.

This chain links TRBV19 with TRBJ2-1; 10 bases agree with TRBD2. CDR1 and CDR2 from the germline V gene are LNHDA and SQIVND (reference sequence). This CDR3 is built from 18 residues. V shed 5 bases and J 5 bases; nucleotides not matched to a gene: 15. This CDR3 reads CASSVLLAGASHNNEQFF. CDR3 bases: TGTGCCAGTAGTGTTCTCCTAGCGGGGGCATCCCACAACAATGAGCAGTTCTTC.

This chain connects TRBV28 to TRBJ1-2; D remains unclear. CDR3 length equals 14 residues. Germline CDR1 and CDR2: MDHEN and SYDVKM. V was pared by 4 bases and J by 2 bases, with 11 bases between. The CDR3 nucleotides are TGTGCCAGCAGTTCCCCCGGCGGGAACTATGGCTACACCTTC. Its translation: CASSSPGGNYGYTF.

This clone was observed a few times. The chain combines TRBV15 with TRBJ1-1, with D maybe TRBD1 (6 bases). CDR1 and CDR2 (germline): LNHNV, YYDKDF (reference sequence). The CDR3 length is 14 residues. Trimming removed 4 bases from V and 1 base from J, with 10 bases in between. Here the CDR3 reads CATSIRTANTEAFF. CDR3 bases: TGTGCCACCAGCATCCGGACAGCGAACACTGAAGCTTTCTTT. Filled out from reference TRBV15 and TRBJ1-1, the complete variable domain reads DAMVIQNPRYQVTQFGKPVTLSCSQTLNHNVMYWYQQKSSQAPKLLFHYYDKDFNNEADTPDNFQSRRPNTSFCFLDIRSPGLGDTAMYLCATSIRTANTEAFFGQGTRLTVV.

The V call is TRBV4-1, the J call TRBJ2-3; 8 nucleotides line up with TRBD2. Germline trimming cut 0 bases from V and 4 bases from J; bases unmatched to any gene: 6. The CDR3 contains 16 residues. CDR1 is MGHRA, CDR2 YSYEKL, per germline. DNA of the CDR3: TGCGCCAGCAGCCAAGATTTCGGGAGGGGGGCAGATACGCAGTATTTT. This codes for CASSQDFGRGADTQYF.

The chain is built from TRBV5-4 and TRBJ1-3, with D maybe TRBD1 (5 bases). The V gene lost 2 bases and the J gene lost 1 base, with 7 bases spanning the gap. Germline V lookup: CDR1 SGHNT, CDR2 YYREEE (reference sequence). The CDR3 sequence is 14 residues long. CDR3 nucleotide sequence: TGTGCCAGCAGCTTTGACAGATCTGGAAACACCATATATTTT. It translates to CASSFDRSGNTIYF.

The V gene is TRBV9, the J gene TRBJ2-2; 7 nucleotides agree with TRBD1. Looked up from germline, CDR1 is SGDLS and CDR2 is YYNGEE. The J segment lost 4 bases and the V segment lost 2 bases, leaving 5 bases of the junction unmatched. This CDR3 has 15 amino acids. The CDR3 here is CASSVLQGTTGELFF. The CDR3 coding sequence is TGTGCCAGCAGCGTGCTACAGGGGACCACCGGGGAGCTGTTTTTT.

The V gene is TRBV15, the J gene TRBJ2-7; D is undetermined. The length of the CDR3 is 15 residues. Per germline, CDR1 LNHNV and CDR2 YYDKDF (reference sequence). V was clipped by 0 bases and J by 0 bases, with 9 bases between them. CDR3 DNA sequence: TGTGCCACCAGCAGAGATTTGGCCAGCTCCTACGAGCAGTACTTC. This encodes CATSRDLASSYEQYF. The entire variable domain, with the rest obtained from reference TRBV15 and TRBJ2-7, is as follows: DAMVIQNPRYQVTQFGKPVTLSCSQTLNHNVMYWYQQKSSQAPKLLFHYYDKDFNNEADTPDNFQSRRPNTSFCFLDIRSPGLGDTAMYLCATSRDLASSYEQYFGPGTRLTVT.

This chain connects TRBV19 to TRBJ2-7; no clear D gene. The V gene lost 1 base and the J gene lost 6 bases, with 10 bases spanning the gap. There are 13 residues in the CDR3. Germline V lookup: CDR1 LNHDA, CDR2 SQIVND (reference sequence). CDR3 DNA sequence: TGTGCCAGTAGTATAGCGGAATCTCTCGAGCAGTACTTC. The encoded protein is CASSIAESLEQYF.

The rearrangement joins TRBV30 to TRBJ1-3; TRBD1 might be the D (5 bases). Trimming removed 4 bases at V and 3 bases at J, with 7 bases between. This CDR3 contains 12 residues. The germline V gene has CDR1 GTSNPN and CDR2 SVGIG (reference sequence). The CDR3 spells CAWKGVGNTIYF. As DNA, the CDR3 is TGTGCCTGGAAAGGGGTTGGAAACACCATATATTTT. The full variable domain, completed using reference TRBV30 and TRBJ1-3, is SQTIHQWPATLVQPVGSPLSLECTVEGTSNPNLYWYRQAAGRGLQLLFYSVGIGQISSEVPQNLSASRPQDRQFILSSKKLLLSDSGFYLCAWKGVGNTIYFGEGSWLTVV.